A selection of T cell receptor beta chains follows, all from one sample in a study of CD8+ T cells in alopecia areata. Assay used: immunoSEQ multiplex PCR; TCRdb lists only in-frame clones, some missing. The data show tens of thousands of clones, with approximately 65% seen just once and roughly 20% held by the top ten. Sequenced material: CD8+ T cells sorted from blood, taken at week 4, from a patient treated with tofacitinib. These receptors all come from a human donor with alopecia areata. CDR3s include the opening cysteine and the closing phenylalanine or tryptophan. The D gene is left open where the match is weak. Some rows mark clone size as missing; the rest say once, few, many or name a class of expanded clone.

V gene: TRBV30
J gene: TRBJ2-1
D gene: TRBD2
clone size: -
CDR3 DNA: TGTGCCTGGATGATAGCGGGGGCCAACAATGAGCAGTTCTTC
CDR3 protein: CAWMIAGANNEQFF

V gene: TRBV29-1
J gene: TRBJ1-1
D gene: -
clone size: few
CDR3 DNA: TGCAGCGTTGATATCACTGAAGCTTTCTTT
CDR3 protein: CSVDITEAFF

V gene: TRBV4-3
J gene: TRBJ2-7
D gene: -
clone size: few
CDR3 DNA: TGCGCCAGCAGCCAAGACAGGGCCTACGAGCAGTACTTC
CDR3 protein: CASSQDRAYEQYF

V gene: TRBV29-1
J gene: TRBJ2-1
D gene: -
clone size: -
CDR3 DNA: TGCAGCGTTGAAGCTAGCGACGATTACAATGAGCAGTTCTTC
CDR3 protein: CSVEASDDYNEQFF

V gene: TRBV14
J gene: TRBJ2-1
D gene: -
clone size: -
CDR3 DNA: TGTGCCAGCAGCCCCTATCGAAGGAATGAGCAGTTCTTC
CDR3 protein: CASSPYRRNEQFF

V gene: TRBV7-2
J gene: TRBJ2-3
D gene: TRBD2
clone size: -
CDR3 DNA: TGTGCCAGCAGCTTACTAGCGGGAATAACCACAGATACGCAGTATTTT
CDR3 protein: CASSLLAGITTDTQYF

V gene: TRBV7-2
J gene: TRBJ2-3
D gene: -
clone size: -
CDR3 DNA: TGTGCCAGCAGCTTAAATCGAGTTGTGGCAGATACGCAGTATTTT
CDR3 protein: CASSLNRVVADTQYF

V gene: TRBV29-1
J gene: TRBJ2-3
D gene: -
clone size: -
CDR3 DNA: TGCAGCGTTGAGGGGGTCGGCACAGATACGCAGTATTTT
CDR3 protein: CSVEGVGTDTQYF

V gene: TRBV5-1
J gene: TRBJ2-3
D gene: -
clone size: -
CDR3 DNA: TGCGCCAGCAGCTTCAGGGAAGATACGCAGTATTTT
CDR3 protein: CASSFREDTQYF

V gene: TRBV27
J gene: TRBJ2-1
D gene: -
clone size: few
CDR3 DNA: TGTGCCAGCAGCCAAGAAGGCAATGAGCAGTTCTTC
CDR3 protein: CASSQEGNEQFF

V gene: TRBV13
J gene: TRBJ2-2
D gene: TRBD2
clone size: -
CDR3 DNA: TGTGCCAGCCGAGGCGGGGGGTCCGGGGAGCTGTTTTTT
CDR3 protein: CASRGGGSGELFF

V gene: TRBV9
J gene: TRBJ2-5
D gene: TRBD1
clone size: -
CDR3 DNA: TGTGCCAGCAGCGTGGGACAGGGGCTACGGGAGACCCAGTACTTC
CDR3 protein: CASSVGQGLRETQYF

V gene: TRBV6-6
J gene: TRBJ2-5
D gene: -
clone size: once
CDR3 DNA: TGTGCCAGCAGTTACTTGAAGGAGACCCAGTACTTC
CDR3 protein: CASSYLKETQYF

V gene: TRBV14
J gene: TRBJ2-3
D gene: -
clone size: -
CDR3 DNA: TGTGCCAGCAGCCGAAAAAGGACAGATACGCAGTATTTT
CDR3 protein: CASSRKRTDTQYF

V gene: TRBV14
J gene: TRBJ1-6
D gene: -
clone size: -
CDR3 DNA: TGTGCCAGCAGCCAAGAGGATTCACCCCTCCACTTT
CDR3 protein: CASSQEDSPLHF

V gene: TRBV5-1
J gene: TRBJ1-6
D gene: -
clone size: -
CDR3 DNA: TGCGCCAGCAGCTTGGCGGAAGGGAGTGGGTCACCCCTCCACTTT
CDR3 protein: CASSLAEGSGSPLHF

V gene: TRBV29-1
J gene: TRBJ2-1
D gene: TRBD1
clone size: -
CDR3 DNA: TGCAGCGTTGCCACAGACAGGGGGCTAATTGAGTTCTTC
CDR3 protein: CSVATDRGLIEFF

V gene: TRBV30
J gene: TRBJ2-7
D gene: -
clone size: -
CDR3 DNA: TGTGCCTGGAGTGTCGGTCATGGTGGCTACGAGCAGTACTTC
CDR3 protein: CAWSVGHGGYEQYF

V gene: TRBV30
J gene: TRBJ1-1
D gene: -
clone size: -
CDR3 DNA: TGTGCCTGGAGTGTCGGGGCGAAAAGTGAAGCTTTCTTT
CDR3 protein: CAWSVGAKSEAFF

V gene: TRBV30
J gene: TRBJ2-1
D gene: -
clone size: -
CDR3 DNA: TGTGCCTGGAGTCCCCTTACATACAATGAGCAGTTCTTC
CDR3 protein: CAWSPLTYNEQFF

V gene: TRBV29-1
J gene: TRBJ2-2
D gene: TRBD2
clone size: -
CDR3 DNA: TGCAGCGTTGGGGGAGGGGAGACCGGGGAGCTGTTTTTT
CDR3 protein: CSVGGGETGELFF